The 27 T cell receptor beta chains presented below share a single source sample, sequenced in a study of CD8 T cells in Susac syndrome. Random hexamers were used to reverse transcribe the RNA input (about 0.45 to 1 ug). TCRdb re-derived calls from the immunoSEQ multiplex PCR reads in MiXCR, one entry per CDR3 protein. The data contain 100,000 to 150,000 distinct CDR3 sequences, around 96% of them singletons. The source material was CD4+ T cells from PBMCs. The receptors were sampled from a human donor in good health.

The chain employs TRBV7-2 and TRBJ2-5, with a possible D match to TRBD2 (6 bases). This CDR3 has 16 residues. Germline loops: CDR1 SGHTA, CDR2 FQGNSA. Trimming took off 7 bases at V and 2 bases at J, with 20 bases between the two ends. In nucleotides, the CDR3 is TGTGCCAGCACCCGTAATCCGGGACTCATACAAGAGACCCAGTACTTC. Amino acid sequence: CASTRNPGLIQETQYF.

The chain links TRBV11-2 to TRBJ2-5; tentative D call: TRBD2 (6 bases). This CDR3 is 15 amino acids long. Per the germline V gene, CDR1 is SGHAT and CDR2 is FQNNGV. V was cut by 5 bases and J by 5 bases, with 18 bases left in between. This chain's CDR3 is CASSLRDGSGETQYF. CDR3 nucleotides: TGTGCCAGCAGCCTCCGAGACGGGAGCGGGGAGACCCAGTACTTC.

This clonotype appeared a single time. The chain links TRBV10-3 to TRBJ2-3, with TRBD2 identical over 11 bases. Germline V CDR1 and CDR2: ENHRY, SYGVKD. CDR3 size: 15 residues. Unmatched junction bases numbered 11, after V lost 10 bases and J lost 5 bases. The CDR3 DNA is TGTGCCACCGGACCTACTAGCGGGAGCGGAGATACGCAGTATTTT. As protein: CATGPTSGSGDTQYF.

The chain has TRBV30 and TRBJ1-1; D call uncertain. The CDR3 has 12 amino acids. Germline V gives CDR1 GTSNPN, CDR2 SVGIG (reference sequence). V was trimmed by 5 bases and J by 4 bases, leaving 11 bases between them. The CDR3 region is CAWASRSTEAFF. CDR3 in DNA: TGTGCCTGGGCCTCAAGGAGCACTGAAGCTTTCTTT.

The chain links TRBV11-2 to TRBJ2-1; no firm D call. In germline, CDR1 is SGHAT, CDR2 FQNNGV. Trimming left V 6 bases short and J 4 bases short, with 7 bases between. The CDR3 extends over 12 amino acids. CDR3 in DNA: TGTGCCAGCAGGACGGATTACAATGAGCAGTTCTTC. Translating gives CASRTDYNEQFF.

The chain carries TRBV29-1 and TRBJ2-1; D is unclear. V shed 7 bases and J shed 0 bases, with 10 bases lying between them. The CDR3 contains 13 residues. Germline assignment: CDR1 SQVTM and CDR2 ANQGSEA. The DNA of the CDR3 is TGCAGCGGGGGTCAGCTCTCCTACAATGAGCAGTTCTTC. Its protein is CSGGQLSYNEQFF.

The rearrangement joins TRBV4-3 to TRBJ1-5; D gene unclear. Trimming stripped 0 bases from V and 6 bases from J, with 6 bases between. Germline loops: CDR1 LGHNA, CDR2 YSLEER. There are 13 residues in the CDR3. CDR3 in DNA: TGCGCCAGCAGCCAAGATATTCTTCAGCCCCAGCATTTT. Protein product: CASSQDILQPQHF.

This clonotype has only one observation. The CDR3, as DNA: TGCGCCAGCAGCCAAGAATCGAGATTTAAGTTTGTTTCTGGGGCCAACGTCCTGACTTTC. Amino acid sequence: CASSQESRFKFVSGANVLTF. V usage is TRBV4-3 and J usage is TRBJ2-6; D not resolved. From germline, CDR1 is LGHNA and CDR2 YSLEER. V was cut by 0 bases and J by 1 base, with 19 bases left in between. The CDR3 has 20 residues.

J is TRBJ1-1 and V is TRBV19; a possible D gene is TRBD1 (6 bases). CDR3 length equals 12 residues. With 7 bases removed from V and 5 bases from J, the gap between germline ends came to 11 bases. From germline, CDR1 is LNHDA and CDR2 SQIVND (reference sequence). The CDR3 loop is CASMEGGTEAFF. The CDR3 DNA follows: TGTGCCAGTATGGAGGGGGGAACTGAAGCTTTCTTT. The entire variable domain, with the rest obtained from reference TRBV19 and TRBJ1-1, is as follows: DGGITQSPKYLFRKEGQNVTLSCEQNLNHDAMYWYRQDPGQGLRLIYYSQIVNDFQKGDIAEGYSVSREKKESFPLTVTSAQKNPTAFYLCASMEGGTEAFFGQGTRLTVV.

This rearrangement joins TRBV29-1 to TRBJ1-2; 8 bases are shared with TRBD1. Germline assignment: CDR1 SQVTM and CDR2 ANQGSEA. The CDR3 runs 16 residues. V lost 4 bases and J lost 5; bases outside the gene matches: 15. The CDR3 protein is CSVAGQGADSAYGYTF. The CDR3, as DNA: TGCAGCGTTGCCGGGCAGGGGGCGGATTCGGCATATGGCTACACCTTC.

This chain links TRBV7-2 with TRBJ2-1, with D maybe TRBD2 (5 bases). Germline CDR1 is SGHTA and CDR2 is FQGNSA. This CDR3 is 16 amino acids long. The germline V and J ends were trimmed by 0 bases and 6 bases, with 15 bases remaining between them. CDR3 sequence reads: CASSLAAVLVGNEQFF. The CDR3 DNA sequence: TGTGCCAGCAGCTTAGCAGCGGTTCTAGTTGGCAATGAGCAGTTCTTC.

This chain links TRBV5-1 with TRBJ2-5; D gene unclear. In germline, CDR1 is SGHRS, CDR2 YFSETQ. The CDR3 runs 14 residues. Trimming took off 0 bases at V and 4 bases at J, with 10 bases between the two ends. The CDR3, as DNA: TGCGCCAGCAGCTTGGTTGCAGGTCGAGAGACCCAGTACTTC. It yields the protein CASSLVAGRETQYF.

The CDR3 here is CASSQGLDYGYTF. The CDR3 coding sequence is TGTGCCAGCAGCCAAGGGCTGGACTATGGCTACACCTTC. V usage is TRBV14 and J usage is TRBJ1-2; D gene ambiguous. This CDR3 is 13 amino acids long. V was pared by 1 base and J by 3 bases, with 6 bases between. CDR1 is SGHDN, CDR2 FVKESK, per germline. The full variable domain, in which reference TRBV14 and TRBJ1-2 provide the parts outside the CDR3, is EAGVTQFPSHSVIEKGQTVTLRCDPISGHDNLYWYRRVMGKEIKFLLHFVKESKQDESGMPNNRFLAERTGGTYSTLKVQPAELEDSGVYFCASSQGLDYGYTFGSGTRLTVV.

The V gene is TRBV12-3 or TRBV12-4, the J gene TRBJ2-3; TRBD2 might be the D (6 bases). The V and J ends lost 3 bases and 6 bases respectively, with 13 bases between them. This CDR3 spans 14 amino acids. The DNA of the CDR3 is TGTGCCAGCAGTTTCCCCTCGGGAGCCGATACGCAGTATTTT. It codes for CASSFPSGADTQYF.

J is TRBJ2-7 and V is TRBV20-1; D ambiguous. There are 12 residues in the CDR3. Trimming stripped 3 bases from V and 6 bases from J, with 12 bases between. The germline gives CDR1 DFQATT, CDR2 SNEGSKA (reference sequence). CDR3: CSARGTVGEQYF. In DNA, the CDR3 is TGCAGTGCTAGGGGAACGGTAGGCGAGCAGTACTTC.

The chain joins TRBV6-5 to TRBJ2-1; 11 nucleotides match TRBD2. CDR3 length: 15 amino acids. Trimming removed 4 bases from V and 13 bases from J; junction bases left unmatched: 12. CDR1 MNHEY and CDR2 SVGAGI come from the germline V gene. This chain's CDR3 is CASSLSGSTSGEQFF. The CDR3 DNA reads TGTGCCAGCAGTTTATCCGGGTCGACTAGCGGGGAACAGTTCTTC.

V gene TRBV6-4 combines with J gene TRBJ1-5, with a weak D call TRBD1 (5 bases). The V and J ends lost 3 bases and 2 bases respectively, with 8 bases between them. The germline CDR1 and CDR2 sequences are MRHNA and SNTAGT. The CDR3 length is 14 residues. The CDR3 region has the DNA TGTGCCAGCAGTGAGGGGGTAGGCAATCAGCCCCAGCATTTT. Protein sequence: CASSEGVGNQPQHF.

For the CDR3, the DNA is TGTGCCTGGAGGAGGACAGGGGGCGCTTCCTACACCTTC. Protein sequence: CAWRRTGGASYTF. The chain recombines TRBV30 with TRBJ1-2; 11 bases are shared with TRBD1. The ends lost 3 bases at V and 10 bases at J; junction bases unmatched: 7. The CDR3 extends over 13 amino acids. CDR1 is GTSNPN and CDR2 is SVGIG in the germline V gene (reference sequence).

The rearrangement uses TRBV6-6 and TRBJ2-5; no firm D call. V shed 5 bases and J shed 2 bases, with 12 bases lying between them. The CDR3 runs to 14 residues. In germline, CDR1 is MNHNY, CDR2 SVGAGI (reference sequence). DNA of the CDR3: TGTGCCAGCAGTCTACCGTCCTTTCAAGAGACCCAGTACTTC. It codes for CASSLPSFQETQYF.

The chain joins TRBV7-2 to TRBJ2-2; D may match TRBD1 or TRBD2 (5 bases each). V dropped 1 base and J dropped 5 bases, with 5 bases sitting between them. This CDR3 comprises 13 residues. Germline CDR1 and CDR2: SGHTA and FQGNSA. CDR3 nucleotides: TGTGCCAGCAGCTTAGGGGGGACCGGGGAGCTGTTTTTT. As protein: CASSLGGTGELFF.

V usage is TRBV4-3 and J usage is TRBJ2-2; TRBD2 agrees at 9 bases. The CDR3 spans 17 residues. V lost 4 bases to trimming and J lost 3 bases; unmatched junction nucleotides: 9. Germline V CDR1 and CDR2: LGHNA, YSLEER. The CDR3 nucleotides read TGCGCCAGCAGCCCAGACGCCGGCGGGGGGGACACCGGGGAGCTGTTTTTT. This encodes CASSPDAGGGDTGELFF.

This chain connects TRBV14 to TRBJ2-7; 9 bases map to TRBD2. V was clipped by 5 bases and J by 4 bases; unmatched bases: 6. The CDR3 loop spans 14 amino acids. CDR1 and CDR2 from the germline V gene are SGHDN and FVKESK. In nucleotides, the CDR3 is TGTGCCAGCAGCTGGGATAGCGGGAGATACGAGCAGTACTTC. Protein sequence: CASSWDSGRYEQYF.

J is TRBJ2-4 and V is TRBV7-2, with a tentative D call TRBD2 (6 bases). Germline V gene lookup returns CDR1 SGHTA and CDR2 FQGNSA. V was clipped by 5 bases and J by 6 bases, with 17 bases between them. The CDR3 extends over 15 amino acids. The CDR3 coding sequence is TGTGCCAGCAGCATTGACCCGGGGGAAGGAAACATTCAGTACTTC. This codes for CASSIDPGEGNIQYF.

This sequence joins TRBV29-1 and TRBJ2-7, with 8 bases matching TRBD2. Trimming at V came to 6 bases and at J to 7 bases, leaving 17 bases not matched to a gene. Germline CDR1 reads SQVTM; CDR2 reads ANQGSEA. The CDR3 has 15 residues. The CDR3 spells CSVGPRAAGVREQYF. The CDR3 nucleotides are TGCAGCGTGGGCCCCAGAGCAGCGGGGGTGAGGGAGCAGTACTTC.

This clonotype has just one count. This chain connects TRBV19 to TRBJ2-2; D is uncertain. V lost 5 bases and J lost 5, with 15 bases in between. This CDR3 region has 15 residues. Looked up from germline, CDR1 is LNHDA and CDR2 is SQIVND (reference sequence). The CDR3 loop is CASSPHGRKTGELFF. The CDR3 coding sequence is TGTGCCAGTAGTCCGCACGGCAGGAAGACCGGGGAGCTGTTTTTT.

CDR3 DNA sequence: TGTGCCAGCAGCTTAGCGCAGGGGCTTCGCACAGATACGCAGTATTTT. Amino acid sequence: CASSLAQGLRTDTQYF. The rearrangement joins TRBV7-2 to TRBJ2-3; a possible D gene is TRBD1 (6 bases). There are 16 residues in the CDR3. The germline gives CDR1 SGHTA, CDR2 FQGNSA. V was pared by 0 bases and J by 1 base, with 11 bases between.

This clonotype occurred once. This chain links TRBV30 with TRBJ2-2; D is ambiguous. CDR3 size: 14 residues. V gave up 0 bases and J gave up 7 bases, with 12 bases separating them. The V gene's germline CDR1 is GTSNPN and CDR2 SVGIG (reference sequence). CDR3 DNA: TGTGCCTGGAGTGTTGGAACCCAACTCGGGGAGCTGTTTTTT. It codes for CAWSVGTQLGELFF.